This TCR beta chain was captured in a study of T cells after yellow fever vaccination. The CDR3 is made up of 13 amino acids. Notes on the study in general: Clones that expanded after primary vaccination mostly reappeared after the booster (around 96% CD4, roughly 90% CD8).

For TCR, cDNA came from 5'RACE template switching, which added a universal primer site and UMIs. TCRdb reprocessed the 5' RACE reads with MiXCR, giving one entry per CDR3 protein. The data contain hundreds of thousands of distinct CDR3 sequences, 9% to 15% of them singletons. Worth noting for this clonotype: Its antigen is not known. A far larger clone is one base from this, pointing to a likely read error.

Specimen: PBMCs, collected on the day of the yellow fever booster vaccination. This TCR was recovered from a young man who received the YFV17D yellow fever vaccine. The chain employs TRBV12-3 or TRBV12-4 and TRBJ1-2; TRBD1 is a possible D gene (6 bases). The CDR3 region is CASSSGQNFGYTF. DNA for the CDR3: TGTGCCAGCAGTTCAGGACAGAACTTTGGCTACACCTTC.